A selection of T cell receptor beta chains follows, all from one sample in a study of T cell changes during pregnancy in multiple sclerosis. TCRdb's table, derived via immunoSEQ multiplex PCR, lists solely in-frame clones and lacks some. The sample gives tens of thousands of clones, just over 90% of which show up once; 1.4% is in the top ten. Source: peripheral blood, taken before pregnancy. All receptors derive from a female donor with multiple sclerosis, enrolled in a pregnancy study. Both conserved end residues are part of each CDR3. Fields, in order: J gene, D gene, clone size, V gene, CDR3 protein, CDR3 DNA. A D gene is named only where the DNA matches it firmly. Some rows mark clone size as missing; the rest say once, few, many or name a class of expanded clone.

J gene: TRBJ2-5; D gene: NA; clone size: NA; V gene: TRBV5-1; CDR3 protein: CASSLEGTPQETQYF; CDR3 DNA: TGCGCCAGCAGCTTGGAAGGGACACCCCAAGAGACCCAGTACTTC
J gene: TRBJ2-7; D gene: TRBD1; clone size: NA; V gene: TRBV7-9; CDR3 protein: CASSWTGGDEQYF; CDR3 DNA: TGTGCCAGCAGCTGGACAGGGGGGGACGAGCAGTACTTC
J gene: TRBJ2-2; D gene: TRBD1; clone size: once; V gene: TRBV10-3; CDR3 protein: CAIRGQGVAGELFF; CDR3 DNA: TGTGCCATCAGGGGACAGGGGGTGGCCGGGGAGCTGTTTTTT
J gene: TRBJ1-4; D gene: NA; clone size: NA; V gene: TRBV19; CDR3 protein: CASNPTGTNEKLFF; CDR3 DNA: TGTGCCAGTAACCCTACAGGGACCAATGAAAAACTGTTTTTT
J gene: TRBJ1-1; D gene: TRBD1; clone size: few; V gene: TRBV4-1; CDR3 protein: CASGGQINTEAFF; CDR3 DNA: TGCGCCAGCGGGGGACAGATTAACACTGAAGCTTTCTTT
J gene: TRBJ2-7; D gene: NA; clone size: NA; V gene: TRBV5-1; CDR3 protein: CASSKGLSSYEQYF; CDR3 DNA: TGCGCCAGCAGCAAAGGACTCTCTTCCTACGAGCAGTACTTC
J gene: TRBJ1-6; D gene: TRBD1; clone size: few; V gene: TRBV7-9; CDR3 protein: CASSLFRTGGYNSPLHF; CDR3 DNA: TGTGCCAGCAGCTTATTTCGGACAGGGGGTTATAATTCACCCCTCCACTTT
J gene: TRBJ2-7; D gene: TRBD1; clone size: NA; V gene: TRBV19; CDR3 protein: CASSGSTGGEQYF; CDR3 DNA: TGTGCCAGTAGTGGTAGTACAGGGGGCGAGCAGTACTTC
J gene: TRBJ2-4; D gene: NA; clone size: NA; V gene: TRBV4-2; CDR3 protein: CASSQIEAKNIQYF; CDR3 DNA: TGTGCCAGCAGCCAGATAGAAGCCAAAAACATTCAGTACTTC
J gene: TRBJ1-1; D gene: NA; clone size: few; V gene: TRBV19; CDR3 protein: CASNADSEAFF; CDR3 DNA: TGTGCCAGTAATGCGGACAGTGAAGCTTTCTTT
J gene: TRBJ2-7; D gene: NA; clone size: once; V gene: TRBV7-9; CDR3 protein: CASSPGPNEQYF; CDR3 DNA: TGTGCCAGCAGCCCAGGTCCCAACGAGCAGTACTTC
J gene: TRBJ2-2; D gene: NA; clone size: NA; V gene: TRBV27; CDR3 protein: CASSLYTGTNTGELFF; CDR3 DNA: TGTGCCAGCAGTCTGTACACCGGGACAAACACCGGGGAGCTGTTTTTT
J gene: TRBJ1-3; D gene: TRBD1; clone size: NA; V gene: TRBV10-3; CDR3 protein: CAIRKDRGSGNTIYF; CDR3 DNA: TGTGCCATCAGGAAGGACAGGGGCTCTGGAAACACCATATATTTT
J gene: TRBJ1-6; D gene: TRBD1; clone size: once; V gene: TRBV2; CDR3 protein: CASTSGQGNSPLHF; CDR3 DNA: TGTGCCAGCACCTCGGGACAGGGTAATTCACCCCTCCACTTT
J gene: TRBJ2-3; D gene: NA; clone size: NA; V gene: TRBV7-9; CDR3 protein: CASSSRQTDTQYF; CDR3 DNA: TGTGCCAGCAGCTCGCGACAGACAGATACGCAGTATTTT
J gene: TRBJ2-7; D gene: TRBD1; clone size: NA; V gene: TRBV30; CDR3 protein: CAWERTGSSYEQYF; CDR3 DNA: TGTGCCTGGGAGCGGACAGGGAGCTCCTACGAGCAGTACTTC
J gene: TRBJ1-3; D gene: NA; clone size: NA; V gene: TRBV4-1; CDR3 protein: CASSQVGGGIASGNTIYF; CDR3 DNA: TGCGCCAGCAGCCAAGTAGGAGGAGGGATTGCCTCTGGAAACACCATATATTTT
J gene: TRBJ1-2; D gene: NA; clone size: NA; V gene: TRBV18; CDR3 protein: CASSPEIAGGYTF; CDR3 DNA: TGTGCCAGCTCACCCGAGATAGCTGGGGGCTACACCTTC
J gene: TRBJ2-5; D gene: TRBD2; clone size: NA; V gene: TRBV5-4; CDR3 protein: CASSPASGGGGYAQTQYF; CDR3 DNA: TGTGCCAGCAGCCCCGCTAGCGGGGGGGGTGGATACGCTCAGACCCAGTACTTC
J gene: TRBJ1-4; D gene: NA; clone size: NA; V gene: TRBV6-5; CDR3 protein: CASSYAGGTAEKLFF; CDR3 DNA: TGTGCCAGCAGTTACGCGGGGGGGACTGCCGAAAAACTGTTTTTT
J gene: TRBJ2-1; D gene: NA; clone size: NA; V gene: TRBV7-8; CDR3 protein: CASSLSGSEQFF; CDR3 DNA: TGTGCCAGCAGCTTATCTGGGAGTGAGCAGTTCTTC
J gene: TRBJ1-2; D gene: NA; clone size: NA; V gene: TRBV2; CDR3 protein: CASSEFGNNYGYTF; CDR3 DNA: TGTGCCAGCAGTGAGTTCGGTAATAACTATGGCTACACCTTC
J gene: TRBJ2-3; D gene: NA; clone size: NA; V gene: TRBV21-1; CDR3 protein: CASAHRECDANTQYF; CDR3 DNA: TGTGCCAGCGCCCACAGGGAATGTGACGCAAATACGCAGTATTTT
J gene: TRBJ1-5; D gene: NA; clone size: NA; V gene: TRBV6-1; CDR3 protein: CASSEGLNNQPQHF; CDR3 DNA: TGTGCCAGCAGTGAGGGCCTGAACAATCAGCCCCAGCATTTT
J gene: TRBJ1-3; D gene: NA; clone size: once; V gene: TRBV6-6; CDR3 protein: CASSPYPRAGNTIYF; CDR3 DNA: TGTGCCAGCAGTCCTTACCCCAGGGCTGGAAACACCATATATTTT
J gene: TRBJ2-7; D gene: NA; clone size: NA; V gene: TRBV5-1; CDR3 protein: CASSIKQGYEQYF; CDR3 DNA: TGCGCCAGCAGCATAAAACAGGGTTACGAGCAGTACTTC
J gene: TRBJ1-4; D gene: NA; clone size: NA; V gene: TRBV9; CDR3 protein: CASSAGPDNEKLFF; CDR3 DNA: TGTGCCAGCAGCGCAGGGCCCGATAATGAAAAACTGTTTTTT
J gene: TRBJ2-1; D gene: NA; clone size: NA; V gene: TRBV6-1; CDR3 protein: CASRARSLNEQFF; CDR3 DNA: TGTGCCAGCAGAGCCCGGAGTTTGAATGAGCAGTTCTTC
J gene: TRBJ1-1; D gene: TRBD1; clone size: NA; V gene: TRBV30; CDR3 protein: CAWTDRGNTEAFF; CDR3 DNA: TGTGCCTGGACCGACAGGGGGAACACTGAAGCTTTCTTT
J gene: TRBJ1-6; D gene: TRBD1; clone size: NA; V gene: TRBV30; CDR3 protein: CAWNLRSGTGGRSSYNSPLHF; CDR3 DNA: TGTGCCTGGAACCTACGTTCTGGGACAGGGGGCCGGAGCTCCTATAATTCACCCCTCCACTTT
J gene: TRBJ2-7; D gene: NA; clone size: NA; V gene: TRBV7-8; CDR3 protein: CASSLGGSGYEQYF; CDR3 DNA: TGTGCCAGCAGCTTGGGGGGATCGGGTTACGAGCAGTACTTC
J gene: TRBJ2-3; D gene: TRBD1; clone size: once; V gene: TRBV28; CDR3 protein: CASSDQDRGTDTQYF; CDR3 DNA: TGTGCCAGCAGTGACCAGGACAGGGGCACAGATACGCAGTATTTT
J gene: TRBJ2-3; D gene: TRBD2; clone size: NA; V gene: TRBV5-6; CDR3 protein: CASSPHPTQAGGATDTQYF; CDR3 DNA: TGTGCCAGCAGCCCACACCCGACCCAAGCGGGGGGGGCTACAGATACGCAGTATTTT
J gene: TRBJ2-7; D gene: TRBD1; clone size: NA; V gene: TRBV2; CDR3 protein: CAGGGQGSYEQYF; CDR3 DNA: TGTGCCGGGGGGGGACAGGGCTCATACGAGCAGTACTTC
J gene: TRBJ1-2; D gene: NA; clone size: NA; V gene: TRBV9; CDR3 protein: CASSVDSGSLTYGYTF; CDR3 DNA: TGTGCCAGCAGCGTAGACTCCGGATCTCTGACTTATGGCTACACCTTC
J gene: TRBJ2-1; D gene: NA; clone size: NA; V gene: TRBV6-6; CDR3 protein: CASSYPTSWSDNEQFF; CDR3 DNA: TGTGCCAGCAGTTACCCTACTTCTTGGTCCGACAATGAGCAGTTCTTC
J gene: TRBJ1-2; D gene: TRBD1; clone size: NA; V gene: TRBV30; CDR3 protein: CAWNPRPGQGVGGYTF; CDR3 DNA: TGTGCCTGGAATCCACGACCTGGACAGGGGGTGGGTGGCTACACCTTC
J gene: TRBJ2-3; D gene: TRBD2; clone size: NA; V gene: TRBV5-8; CDR3 protein: CASSSGTSGRDTQYF; CDR3 DNA: TGTGCCAGCAGCTCGGGGACTAGCGGCCGAGATACGCAGTATTTT
J gene: TRBJ1-2; D gene: NA; clone size: NA; V gene: TRBV11-1; CDR3 protein: CASSPDGRQNYGYTF; CDR3 DNA: TGTGCCAGCAGCCCCGACGGCAGGCAAAACTATGGCTACACCTTC
J gene: TRBJ2-1; D gene: TRBD1; clone size: NA; V gene: TRBV11-3; CDR3 protein: CASSSPDRGHLDEQFF; CDR3 DNA: TGTGCCAGCAGCTCCCCGGACAGGGGGCACTTAGATGAGCAGTTCTTC
J gene: TRBJ2-3; D gene: NA; clone size: NA; V gene: TRBV5-1; CDR3 protein: CASSLALDTQYF; CDR3 DNA: TGCGCCAGCAGCTTGGCATTGGATACGCAGTATTTT
J gene: TRBJ1-1; D gene: NA; clone size: NA; V gene: TRBV18; CDR3 protein: CASSPSGLTEAFF; CDR3 DNA: TGTGCCAGCTCACCATCGGGGTTGACTGAAGCTTTCTTT
J gene: TRBJ2-1; D gene: NA; clone size: NA; V gene: TRBV29-1; CDR3 protein: CSVRVEGFSYNEQFF; CDR3 DNA: TGCAGCGTTCGGGTTGAGGGCTTCTCCTACAATGAGCAGTTCTTC
J gene: TRBJ1-2; D gene: NA; clone size: NA; V gene: TRBV15; CDR3 protein: CATSRRGMRGYTF; CDR3 DNA: TGTGCCACCAGCAGACGAGGGATGAGAGGCTACACCTTC
J gene: TRBJ1-3; D gene: NA; clone size: NA; V gene: TRBV18; CDR3 protein: CASSPPMRAPGNTIYF; CDR3 DNA: TGTGCCAGCTCACCACCGATGAGGGCCCCTGGAAACACCATATATTTT
J gene: TRBJ2-1; D gene: NA; clone size: NA; V gene: TRBV4-1; CDR3 protein: CASQTLPSSYNEQFF; CDR3 DNA: TGCGCCAGCCAAACTCTACCGAGCTCCTACAATGAGCAGTTCTTC
J gene: TRBJ2-1; D gene: NA; clone size: NA; V gene: TRBV19; CDR3 protein: CASSIPRAFGNEQFF; CDR3 DNA: TGTGCCAGTAGTATCCCCAGGGCATTTGGGAATGAGCAGTTCTTC
J gene: TRBJ2-3; D gene: NA; clone size: once; V gene: TRBV11-3; CDR3 protein: CASSLDGRSTDTQYF; CDR3 DNA: TGTGCCAGCAGCTTAGACGGGAGAAGCACAGATACGCAGTATTTT
J gene: TRBJ2-5; D gene: NA; clone size: once; V gene: TRBV18; CDR3 protein: CASSRIGLPAETQYF; CDR3 DNA: TGTGCCAGCTCCCGCATCGGACTCCCGGCAGAGACCCAGTACTTC
J gene: TRBJ2-2; D gene: TRBD1; clone size: NA; V gene: TRBV5-8; CDR3 protein: CASSLSGGAWTGELFF; CDR3 DNA: TGTGCCAGCAGCTTGTCAGGGGGCGCTTGGACCGGGGAGCTGTTTTTT